This record covers a single TCR beta chain. This entry belongs to a study of blood T cell repertoires in COVID-19. Study overall: The United States, Italy and Spain supplied acute and convalescent COVID-19 samples.

Methods used by the authors: Counts of nucleated cells, estimated from reference gene primer amplification, were obtained. Method: immunoSEQ multiplex PCR; TCRdb's copy keeps in-frame clones and lacks some. That table supplies the V and J calls and clone size; D and trimming were determined from the DNA. The sample consists of about 200,000 clones, approximately 90% of them appearing once. The specimen was peripheral blood. The sequence was obtained from a man aged 35-49 years with acute or convalescent COVID-19.

DNA of the CDR3: TGTGCCAGCAGCTTCGACAGCTATGGCTACACCTTC. Translation gives CASSFDSYGYTF. V usage is TRBV5-4 and J usage is TRBJ1-2; the D gene is possibly TRBD1 (5 bases). Germline assignment: CDR1 SGHNT and CDR2 YYREEE (reference sequence). V was clipped by 2 bases and J by 4 bases, with 6 bases between them. The CDR3 spans 12 residues. The full variable domain, in which reference TRBV5-4 and TRBJ1-2 provide the parts outside the CDR3, is ETGVTQSPTHLIKTRGQQVTLRCSSQSGHNTVSWYQQALGQGPQFIFQYYREEENGRGNFPPRFSGLQFPNYSSELNVNALELDDSALYLCASSFDSYGYTFGSGTRLTVV.